The entry below gives a single T cell receptor beta chain sequence along with its context. These data originate in a study of identical twins. Template switching (which added a universal primer site) was used, and cDNA carried unique molecular identifiers. TCRdb passed the 5' RACE reads through MiXCR, listing each CDR3 protein once. There are some 500,000 distinct CDR3 sequences in the sample; approximately 9.6% occur only once, and more than 2.5% lies in the top ten. V lost 10 bases to trimming and J lost 6 bases, with 18 bases between them. The CDR3 sequence is 14 residues long. The sample was also reused in another study, on yellow fever vaccine responses in identical twins.

The gene calls are TRBV12-3 or TRBV12-4 and TRBJ2-2; TRBD2 might be the D (6 bases). This clonotype was obtained from a woman aged 18-29 years in good health. Sequencing was done on a sample of PBMCs. CDR3 sequence reads: CATTRGLHSGELFF. The CDR3 coding sequence is TGTGCCACCACGAGGGGACTTCATTCCGGGGAGCTGTTTTTT.